Detailed here is one T cell receptor beta chain. What it recognizes is unknown. Sequenced by immunoSEQ multiplex PCR; TCRdb stores in-frame clones only, minus some. The sample lists about 70,000 clones, about 86% occurring once. The record originates from a study of T cells in localized non-small cell lung cancer. Germline CDR1 is SEHNR and CDR2 is FQNEAQ (reference sequence). V was trimmed by 2 bases and J by 10 bases, leaving 12 bases between them. CDR3 length: 14 amino acids. Study observations and caveats: Uninvolved adjacent lung, not tumor, had the highest T cell clonality.

The receptor was isolated from a male donor at least 60 years old with stage III squamous cell lung carcinoma. The source was peripheral blood, collected before any cancer treatment. V gene TRBV7-9 combines with J gene TRBJ1-6, with D uncertain. The CDR3 loop reads CASSLPPESSPLHF. CDR3 sequence (DNA): TGTGCCAGCAGCTTACCCCCGGAAAGCTCACCCCTCCACTTT.